This T cell receptor beta chain was captured in a study of T cells in Graves' hyperthyroidism and ophthalmopathy. Study findings and constraints: Ophthalmopathy got predicted by the model a median approximately 6.3 months before its onset.

Uncontrolled infection, other autoimmune disease, pregnancy or lactation barred patients from enrollment. This clonotype was seen many times. The target antigen is unknown. It was RNA transcripts that yielded the amplified TCR beta CDR3 regions. TCR CDR3 regions were first amplified by RT-PCR with HTBI primers. TCRdb used MiXCR to reprocess the multiplex PCR reads, holding one entry per CDR3 protein. The sample has about 520,000 distinct CDR3 sequences; approximately 25% are singletons. The germline CDR1 and CDR2 sequences are LNHNV and YYDKDF (reference sequence). With 2 bases clipped from V and 1 base from J, the junction kept 1 base outside the gene matches. The length of the CDR3 is 14 residues.

The TCR originated in a woman in her twenties or thirties with Graves' ophthalmopathy. The sequenced material came from blood. The chain uses TRBV15 and TRBJ1-1; 7 bases align to TRBD1. The CDR3 region has the DNA TGTGCCACCAGCAGAAGGACAGGGAACACTGAAGCTTTCTTT. Translating it yields CATSRRTGNTEAFF.